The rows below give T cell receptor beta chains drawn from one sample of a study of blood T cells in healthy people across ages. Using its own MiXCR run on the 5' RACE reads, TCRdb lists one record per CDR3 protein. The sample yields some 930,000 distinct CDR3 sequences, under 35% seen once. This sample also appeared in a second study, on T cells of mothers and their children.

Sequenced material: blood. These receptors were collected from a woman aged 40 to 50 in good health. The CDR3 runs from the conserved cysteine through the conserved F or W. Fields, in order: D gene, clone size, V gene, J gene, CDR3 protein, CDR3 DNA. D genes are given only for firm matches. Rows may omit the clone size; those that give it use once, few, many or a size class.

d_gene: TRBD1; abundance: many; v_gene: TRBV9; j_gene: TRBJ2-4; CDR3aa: CASSVEVGGDIQYF; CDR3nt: TGTGCCAGCAGCGTAGAAGTAGGGGGCGACATTCAGTACTTC
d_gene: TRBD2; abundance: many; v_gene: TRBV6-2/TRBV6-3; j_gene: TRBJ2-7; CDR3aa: CASSYSRTSGGLYEQYF; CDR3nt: TGTGCCAGCAGTTACTCGAGAACTAGCGGAGGCCTTTACGAGCAGTACTTC
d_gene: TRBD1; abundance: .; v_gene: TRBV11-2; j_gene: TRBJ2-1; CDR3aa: CASSLKGASYNEQFF; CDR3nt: TGTGCCAGCAGTTTGAAGGGGGCCAGCTACAATGAGCAGTTCTTC
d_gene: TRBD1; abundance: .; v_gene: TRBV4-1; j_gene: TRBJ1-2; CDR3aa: CASSQSTGDHGYTF; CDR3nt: TGCGCCAGCAGCCAGTCGACAGGGGATCATGGCTACACCTTC
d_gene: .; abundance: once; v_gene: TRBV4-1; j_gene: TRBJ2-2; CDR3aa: CASSQDSPTGELFF; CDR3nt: TGCGCCAGCAGCCAAGACTCCCCTACCGGGGAGCTGTTTTTT
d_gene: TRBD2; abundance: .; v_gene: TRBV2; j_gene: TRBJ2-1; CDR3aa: CASSYGLALILSEQFF; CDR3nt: TGTGCCAGCAGTTACGGACTAGCCCTTATCCTTTCTGAGCAGTTCTTC
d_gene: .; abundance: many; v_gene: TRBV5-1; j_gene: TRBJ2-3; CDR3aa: CASSPIPEVRADTQYF; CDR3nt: TGCGCCAGCAGCCCAATACCGGAGGTCCGAGCAGATACGCAGTATTTT
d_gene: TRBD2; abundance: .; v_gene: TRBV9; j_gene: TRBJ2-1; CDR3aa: CASSRDPGLAGSEQFF; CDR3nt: TGTGCCAGCAGCAGGGACCCGGGACTAGCGGGGAGTGAGCAGTTCTTC
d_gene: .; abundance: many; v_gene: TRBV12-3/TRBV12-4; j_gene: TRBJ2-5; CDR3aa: CASSLMGDPGETQYF; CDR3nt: TGTGCCAGCAGTTTAATGGGGGACCCCGGGGAGACCCAGTACTTC
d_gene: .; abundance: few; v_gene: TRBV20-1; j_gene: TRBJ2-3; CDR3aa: CSARDGIGGGPDTQYF; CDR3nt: TGCAGTGCTAGAGATGGAATAGGGGGAGGTCCAGATACGCAGTATTTT
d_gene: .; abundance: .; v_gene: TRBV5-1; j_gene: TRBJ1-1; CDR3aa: CASSLLRVDTEAFF; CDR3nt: TGCGCCAGCAGCTTGCTCAGGGTGGACACTGAAGCTTTCTTT
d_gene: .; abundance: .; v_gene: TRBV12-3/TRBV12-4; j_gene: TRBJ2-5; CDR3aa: CAGSIDRETQYF; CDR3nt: TGTGCCGGCAGTATAGACCGCGAGACCCAGTACTTC
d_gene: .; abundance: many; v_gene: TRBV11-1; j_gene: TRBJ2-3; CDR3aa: CASSSRGTDTQYF; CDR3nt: TGTGCCAGCAGTTCGAGGGGGACGGATACGCAGTATTTT
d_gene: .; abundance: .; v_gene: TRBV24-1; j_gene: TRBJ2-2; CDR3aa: CAAMGLDTGELFF; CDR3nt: TGTGCCGCCATGGGTCTTGACACTGGGGAGCTGTTTTTT
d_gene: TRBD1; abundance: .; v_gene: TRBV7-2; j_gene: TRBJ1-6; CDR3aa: CASSSQGGGNSPLHF; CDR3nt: TGTGCCAGCAGCTCCCAAGGGGGCGGGAATTCACCCCTCCACTTT
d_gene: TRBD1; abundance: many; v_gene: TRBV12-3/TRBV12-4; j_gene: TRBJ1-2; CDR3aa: CASRGTGGDYGYTF; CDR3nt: TGTGCCAGCAGGGGGACAGGGGGCGACTATGGCTACACCTTC
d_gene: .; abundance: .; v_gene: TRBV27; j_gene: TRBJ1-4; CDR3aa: CASSSQSEVRGEKLFF; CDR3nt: TGTGCCAGCAGTTCACAGAGTGAGGTACGGGGTGAAAAACTGTTTTTT
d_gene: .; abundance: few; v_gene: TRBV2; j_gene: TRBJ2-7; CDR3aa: CASTPLGVSSYEQYF; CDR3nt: TGTGCCAGCACGCCATTGGGGGTGAGCTCCTACGAGCAGTACTTC
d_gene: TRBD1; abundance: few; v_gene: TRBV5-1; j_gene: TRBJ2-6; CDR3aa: CASNIGTGGAGANVLTF; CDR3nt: TGCGCCAGCAATATCGGGACAGGAGGAGCTGGGGCCAACGTCCTGACTTTC
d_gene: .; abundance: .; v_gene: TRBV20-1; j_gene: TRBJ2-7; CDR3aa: CSAPQPLKGTYEQYF; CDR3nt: TGCAGTGCTCCTCAACCTCTGAAGGGGACCTACGAGCAGTACTTC
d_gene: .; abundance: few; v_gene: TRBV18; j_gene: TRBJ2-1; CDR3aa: CASSPPNSLASYNEQFF; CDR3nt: TGTGCCAGCTCCCCCCCTAACAGCCTTGCCTCCTACAATGAGCAGTTCTTC
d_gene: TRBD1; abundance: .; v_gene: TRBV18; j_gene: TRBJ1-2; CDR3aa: CASSPYGGAGTDGCTF; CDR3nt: TGTGCCAGCTCACCCTATGGGGGGGCCGGGACAGATGGCTGCACCTTC
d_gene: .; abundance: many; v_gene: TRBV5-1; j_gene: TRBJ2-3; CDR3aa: CASSPGWGDTQYF; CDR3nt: TGCGCCAGCAGCCCGGGTTGGGGAGATACGCAGTATTTT
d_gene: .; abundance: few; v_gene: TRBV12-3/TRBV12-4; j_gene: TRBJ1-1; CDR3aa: CASSPGGTAAFF; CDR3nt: TGTGCCAGCAGTCCCGGGGGTACGGCCGCTTTCTTT
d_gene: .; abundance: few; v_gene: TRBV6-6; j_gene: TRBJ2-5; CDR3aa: CASTQMGVQETQYF; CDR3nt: TGTGCCAGCACCCAGATGGGGGTCCAAGAGACCCAGTACTTC
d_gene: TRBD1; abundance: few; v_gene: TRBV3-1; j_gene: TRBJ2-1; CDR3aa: CAGSQESGTGGDEQFF; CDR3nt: TGTGCCGGCAGCCAAGAAAGTGGGACAGGGGGCGATGAGCAGTTCTTC
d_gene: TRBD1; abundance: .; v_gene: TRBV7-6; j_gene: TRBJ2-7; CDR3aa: CASSLGHRGYEQYF; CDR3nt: TGTGCCAGCAGCTTAGGTCACAGGGGCTACGAGCAGTACTTC
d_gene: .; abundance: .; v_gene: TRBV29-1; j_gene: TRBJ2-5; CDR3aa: CGVGGLQETQYF; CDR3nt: TGCGGCGTTGGGGGCCTCCAAGAGACCCAGTACTTC
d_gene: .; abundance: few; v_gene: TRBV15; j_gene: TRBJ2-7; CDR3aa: CATSRDRRGSYEQYF; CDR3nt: TGTGCCACCAGCAGAGATCGCCGGGGCTCCTACGAGCAGTACTTC
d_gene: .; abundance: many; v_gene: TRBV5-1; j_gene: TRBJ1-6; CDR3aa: CASSLSGSYNSPLHF; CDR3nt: TGCGCCAGCAGCTTGTCGGGCTCCTATAATTCACCCCTCCACTTT
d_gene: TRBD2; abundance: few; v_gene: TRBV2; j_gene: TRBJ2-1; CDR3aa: CASSGGGTGGVHNEQFF; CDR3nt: TGTGCCAGCAGTGGGGGAGGGACGGGGGGAGTCCACAATGAGCAGTTCTTC
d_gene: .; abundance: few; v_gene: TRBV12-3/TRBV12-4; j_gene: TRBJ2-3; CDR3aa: CASSGDRDLDTQYF; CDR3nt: TGTGCCAGCAGTGGGGACCGAGATTTAGATACGCAGTATTTT
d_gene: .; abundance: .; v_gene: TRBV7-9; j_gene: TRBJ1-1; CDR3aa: CASNPLLTDRTDEAFF; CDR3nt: TGTGCCAGCAACCCCCTTTTAACAGACCGCACTGATGAAGCTTTCTTT
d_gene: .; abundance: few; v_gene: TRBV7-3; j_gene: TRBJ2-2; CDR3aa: CASSITGGLAGELFF; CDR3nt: TGTGCCAGCAGCATAACCGGGGGCCTCGCCGGGGAGCTGTTTTTT
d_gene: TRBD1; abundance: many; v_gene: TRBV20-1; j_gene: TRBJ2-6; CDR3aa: CSASGQGKSGANVLTF; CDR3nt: TGCAGTGCTTCGGGACAGGGGAAATCTGGGGCCAACGTCCTGACTTTC
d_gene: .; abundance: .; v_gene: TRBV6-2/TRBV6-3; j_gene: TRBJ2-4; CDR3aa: CASSYSFADTYEQYF; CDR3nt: TGTGCCAGCAGTTACTCGTTTGCCGACACCTATGAGCAGTACTTC
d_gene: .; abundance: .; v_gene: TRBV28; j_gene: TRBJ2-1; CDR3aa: CASSFGGSTYNEQFF; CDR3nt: TGTGCCAGCAGTTTTGGCGGGTCCACCTACAATGAGCAGTTCTTC
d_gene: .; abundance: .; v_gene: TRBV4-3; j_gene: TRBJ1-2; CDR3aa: CASSQGGAKNYGYTF; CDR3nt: TGCGCCAGCAGCCAAGGAGGGGCGAAAAACTATGGCTACACCTTC
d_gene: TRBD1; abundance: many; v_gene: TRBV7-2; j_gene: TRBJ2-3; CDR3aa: CASSPGQGLGDTQYF; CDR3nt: TGTGCCAGCAGCCCCGGACAGGGGTTAGGAGATACGCAGTATTTT
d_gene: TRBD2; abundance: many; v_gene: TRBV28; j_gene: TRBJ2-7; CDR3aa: CASSSGGLSSYEQYF; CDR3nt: TGTGCCAGCAGTAGCGGGGGGCTGAGCTCCTACGAGCAGTACTTC